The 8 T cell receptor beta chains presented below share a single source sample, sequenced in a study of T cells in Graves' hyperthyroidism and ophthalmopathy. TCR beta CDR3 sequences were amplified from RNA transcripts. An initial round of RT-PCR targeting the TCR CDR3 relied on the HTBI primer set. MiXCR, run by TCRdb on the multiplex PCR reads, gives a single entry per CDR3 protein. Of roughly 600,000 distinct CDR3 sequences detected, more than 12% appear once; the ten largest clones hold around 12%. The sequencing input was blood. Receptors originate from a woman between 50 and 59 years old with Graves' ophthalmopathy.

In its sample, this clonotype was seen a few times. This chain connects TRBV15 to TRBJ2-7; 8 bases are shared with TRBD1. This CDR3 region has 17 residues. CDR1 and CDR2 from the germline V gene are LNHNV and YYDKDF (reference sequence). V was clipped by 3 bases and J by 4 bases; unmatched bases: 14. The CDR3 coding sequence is TGTGCCACCAGCAGGATCCAGGGGGCGGCAATTACATACGAGCAGTACTTC. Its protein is CATSRIQGAAITYEQYF.

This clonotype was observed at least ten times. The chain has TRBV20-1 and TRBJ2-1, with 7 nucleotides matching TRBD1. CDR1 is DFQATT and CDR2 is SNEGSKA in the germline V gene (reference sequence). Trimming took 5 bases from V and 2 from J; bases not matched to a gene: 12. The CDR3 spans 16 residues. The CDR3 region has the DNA TGCAGTGCTGAGCCTCTAAGGGACAGTGCCTACAATGAGCAGTTCTTC. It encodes CSAEPLRDSAYNEQFF.

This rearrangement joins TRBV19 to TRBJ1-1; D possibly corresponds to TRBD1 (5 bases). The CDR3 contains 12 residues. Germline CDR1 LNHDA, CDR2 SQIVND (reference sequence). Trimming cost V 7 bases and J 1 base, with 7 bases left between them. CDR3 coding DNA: TGTGCCAGTAAGGACACGAACACTGAAGCTTTCTTT. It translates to CASKDTNTEAFF.

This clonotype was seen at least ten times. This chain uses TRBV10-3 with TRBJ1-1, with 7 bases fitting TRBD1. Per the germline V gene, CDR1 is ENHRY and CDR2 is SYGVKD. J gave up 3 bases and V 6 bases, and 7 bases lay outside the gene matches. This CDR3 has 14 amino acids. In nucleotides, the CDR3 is TGTGCCATCAGAGACAGGGTGGCGGACACTGAAGCTTTCTTT. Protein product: CAIRDRVADTEAFF.

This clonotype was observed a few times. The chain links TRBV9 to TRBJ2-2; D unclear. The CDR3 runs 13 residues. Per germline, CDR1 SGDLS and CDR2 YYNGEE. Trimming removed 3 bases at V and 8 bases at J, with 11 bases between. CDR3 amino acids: CASSGTTRGELFF. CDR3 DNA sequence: TGTGCCAGCAGCGGGACCACTCGAGGGGAGCTGTTTTTT.

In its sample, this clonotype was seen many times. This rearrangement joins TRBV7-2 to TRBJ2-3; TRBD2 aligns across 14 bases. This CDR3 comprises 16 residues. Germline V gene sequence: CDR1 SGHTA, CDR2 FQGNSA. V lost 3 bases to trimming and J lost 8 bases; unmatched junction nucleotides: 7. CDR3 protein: CASSLTGTSGSLTQYF. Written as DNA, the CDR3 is TGTGCCAGCAGCTTGACCGGGACTAGCGGGAGCCTTACGCAGTATTTT. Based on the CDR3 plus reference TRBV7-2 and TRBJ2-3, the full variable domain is GAGVSQSPSNKVTEKGKDVELRCDPISGHTALYWYRQSLGQGLEFLIYFQGNSAPDKSGLPSDRFSAERTGGSVSTLTIQRTQQEDSAVYLCASSLTGTSGSLTQYFGPGTRLTVL.

CDR3: CASSGHRKNTQYF. The CDR3 DNA reads TGTGCCAGCAGCGGCCACAGGAAGAATACGCAGTATTTT. This rearrangement joins TRBV7-2 to TRBJ2-3; TRBD1 might be the D (5 bases). The CDR3 has 13 amino acids. V was cut by 5 bases and J by 7 bases, with 13 bases left in between. Looked up from germline, CDR1 is SGHTA and CDR2 is FQGNSA.

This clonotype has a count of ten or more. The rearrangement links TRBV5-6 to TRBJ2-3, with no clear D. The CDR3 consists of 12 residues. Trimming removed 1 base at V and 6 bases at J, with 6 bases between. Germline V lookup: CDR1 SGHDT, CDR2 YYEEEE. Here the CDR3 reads CASSLNADTQYF. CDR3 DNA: TGTGCCAGCAGCTTGAACGCCGATACGCAGTATTTT.